This T cell receptor beta chain was retrieved from a study of T cells after yellow fever vaccination (dated 2019 in TCRdb). Broadly, across the study: The SMART-Seq v4 Ultra Low Input RNA kit was used to prepare libraries from fractions with low cell numbers. Two healthy male donors, one aged 18 to 29 and one aged 30 to 40 years, made up the cohort. Blood was drawn at multiple timepoints before and after primary and secondary immunization, with bulk PBMC replicates and cell subsets isolated. To track T-cell clones before and after primary and booster YFV17D yellow fever vaccination, bulk TCR alpha and beta repertoires were sequenced longitudinally. Broad study findings and their caveats: Because only a couple of donors were included in the study, the extent to which the findings can be generalized is limited. Because abundant contaminating clonotypes from the bulk population could be contained in FACS-sorted repertoires, computational filtering was required. A small fraction of clonotypes showed up in both the CD4 and CD8 compartments, probably as a result of convergent recombination. Most clones expanded after primary vaccination (roughly 96% of CD4 and 88% of CD8) were re-detected after the booster, suggesting that broad memory maintenance occurred. Compared with the primary T-cell response, the secondary T-cell response was faster but weaker, reaching its peak on day 5 rather than on day 15.

As to this clonotype: The antigen this receptor binds is unknown. Per-base qualities were not stored, and no clone one base away is much larger.

The label giving this sample's treatment or condition can be read as: live attenuated yellow fever vaccine strain. At each blood-draw timepoint, two biological replicates of bulk PBMCs were obtained. PBMCs were isolated from peripheral blood using a standard Ficoll-Paque protocol. RNA was extracted with TriZol from bulk PBMCs, CD4 and CD8 fractions, and dextramer-positive and dextramer-negative fractions. Synthesis of TCR cDNA relied on 5'RACE template switching, a step that introduced a universal primer site along with unique molecular identifiers. Priming for cDNA synthesis came from both the TCR alpha and TCR beta constant segments. Two PCR steps were used to amplify libraries, with sample barcodes and sequencing adapters being added in the second step. Sequencing of libraries was performed on Illumina HiSeq 2500 (2x100 bp) or NovaSeq (2x150 bp). Per the original workflow: MIGEC was used to demultiplex reads and collapse the reads into UMI consensus sequences, and MiXCR was used for V(D)J alignment. Clonotypes responding to the vaccine were identified with edgeR on replicate PBMC samples, with the criteria of FDR below 0.01 and a log2 fold change above 5 up to day 15. Bulk clonotypes were assigned CD4 or CD8 identity according to which sequenced CD4 or CD8 repertoire held them at higher abundance. TCRdb applied fastp at Q25 and MiXCR to the public reads, then kept only in-frame beta chains. Entries that share a CDR3 protein sequence are merged under the most common genes and DNA. Clone size and V and J calls follow TCRdb, not the original study. Recorded for this sample are roughly 340,000 distinct CDR3 sequences; 8.7% of them occurred a single time. The top ten clones comprise roughly 18% of the sample.

V is clipped by 3 bases and J by 4 bases, and the sequence between their germline boundaries is 11 bases long. CDR1 and CDR2, per the germline V gene, are SGHTS and YDEGEE. Spanning cysteine to phenylalanine, the CDR3 consists of 13 amino acids. Solely the CDR3 DNA is kept, with 39 bases framed from the first base. The chain employs TRBV5-8 and TRBJ2-7, and possibly TRBD1, on 7 matching bases. The receptor was derived from a young man who received the YFV17D yellow fever vaccine. Sequences were derived from PBMCs, sampled on the day of the first yellow fever vaccination. For the CDR3, the sequence is CASSSAGGYEQYF. The DNA reads TGTGCCAGCAGCTCTGCAGGGGGGTACGAGCAGTACTTC.